Following are 6 T cell receptor beta chains from one sample sequenced in a study of blood T cells in healthy people across ages. Through a sample-barcoded 5' primer and a J-beta primer mix, a second PCR was run for about 7 to 12 cycles. TCRdb reanalysed the 5' RACE reads using MiXCR and keeps one entry per CDR3 protein. The sample has 1.5 million to 2 million distinct CDR3 sequences; 28% are singletons. Sequencing input: blood. The receptors were sampled from a woman in her twenties or thirties in good health.

The chain combines TRBV6-1 with TRBJ1-1; TRBD1 might be the D (6 bases). Germline CDR1 MNHNS, CDR2 SASEGT. V was clipped by 11 bases and J by 7 bases, with 20 bases between them. This CDR3 has 13 amino acids. The DNA for the CDR3 is TGTGCCGGCTCTCCAGGGGTAATTGGTGAAGCTTTCTTT. This translates into CAGSPGVIGEAFF.

This clonotype was detected ten times or more. This chain links TRBV10-3 with TRBJ2-7, with 7 bases matching TRBD2. The length of the CDR3 is 14 residues. The ends lost 0 bases at V and 7 bases at J; junction bases unmatched: 6. The germline gives CDR1 ENHRY, CDR2 SYGVKD. The CDR3 here is CAISESSGTGEQYF. The DNA of the CDR3 is TGTGCCATCAGTGAGTCGAGCGGGACGGGGGAGCAGTACTTC.

This clonotype was seen many times. The V and J genes are TRBV29-1 and TRBJ1-5; TRBD1 agrees at 7 bases. The CDR3 is 13 residues long. V dropped 6 bases and J dropped 1; count of bases not matched to a gene: 3. The germline V gene encodes CDR1 SQVTM and CDR2 ANQGSEA. The CDR3 bases are TGCAGCGTCGCACAGGGGAGCAATCAGCCCCAGCATTTT. Translated: CSVAQGSNQPQHF.

Points on this clonotype: No conserved phenylalanine or tryptophan ends this CDR3, so it is likely a read error. The DNA is left out, because the CDR3 cannot be placed on it with certainty; the CDR3 is given as TCRdb lists it. The chain uses TRBV29-1 and TRBJ2-1; no DNA check was done on the table's D call, TRBD1. Germline-derived CDR1 and CDR2 are SQVTM and ANQGSEA. Inclusive of both ends, the CDR3 amounts to 16 amino acids. CDR3 protein: CSTTRDRGLDGYTFGS.

This clonotype was detected many times. The J gene is TRBJ2-1, the V gene TRBV29-1; D may be TRBD1 (6 bases). The CDR3 contains 14 residues. Trimming stripped 5 bases from V and 0 bases from J, with 11 bases between. Per germline, CDR1 SQVTM and CDR2 ANQGSEA. In DNA, the CDR3 is TGCAGCGTTCCCAGACAGGACTCCTACAATGAGCAGTTCTTC. Protein: CSVPRQDSYNEQFF.

This clonotype has a handful of counts. The chain has TRBV29-1 and TRBJ1-2, with 7 bases matching TRBD1. Germline V lookup: CDR1 SQVTM, CDR2 ANQGSEA. V was clipped by 8 bases and J by 8 bases; unmatched bases: 14. This CDR3 region has 13 residues. The CDR3 region is CSSIKTGIEGYTF. The CDR3 nucleotides are TGCAGCTCGATAAAGACAGGGATTGAGGGCTACACCTTC.